This T cell receptor (beta chain) was captured in a study of cytomegalovirus exposure and HLA in healthy donors. With 60 Vbeta and 13 Jbeta primers, the PCR was carried out. Produced via immunoSEQ multiplex PCR; TCRdb's table is partial and in-frame only. The table records about 150,000 clones, about 75% of them present only once. On this clone itself: Its target is not known.

Trimming pared 8 bases from V and 8 bases from J, leaving 12 bases between. Germline lookup yields CDR1 LNHDA and CDR2 SQIVND (reference sequence). This CDR3 is built from 11 residues. Study results and limitations: Apparent HLA restriction characterized most CMV-associated TCR beta chains in a later analysis. Both high specificity and high sensitivity reportedly marked the classifier's diagnosis of cytomegalovirus status. A few CMV-associated chains proved CMV antigen-specific in vitro. Analyses of presence and absence presupposed an approximately uniform sequencing depth across donors.

The sample taken for sequencing was PBMCs. This TCR was sampled from a man aged 18-30 years in good health and CMV-seronegative. The chain couples TRBV19 to TRBJ1-2; perhaps TRBD1 as D (5 bases). CDR3 DNA sequence: TGTGCCAGTTCCTTTAGGGGAGGCTACACCTTC. Translated, it gives CASSFRGGYTF. Full variable domain (missing parts from reference TRBV19 and TRBJ1-2): DGGITQSPKYLFRKEGQNVTLSCEQNLNHDAMYWYRQDPGQGLRLIYYSQIVNDFQKGDIAEGYSVSREKKESFPLTVTSAQKNPTAFYLCASSFRGGYTFGSGTRLTVV.